These 3 T cell receptor beta chains came from one sample sequenced in a study of Tregs in tolerant kidney transplant recipients. Clones were sequenced by immunoSEQ multiplex PCR, and TCRdb holds only the in-frame ones, with some missing. The repertoire holds some 110,000 clones, with 92% as singletons. Sequenced sample: CD4+ T cells from blood. The origin of the receptors is a human donor in good health.

V usage is TRBV19 and J usage is TRBJ1-1, with TRBD1 matching over 7 bases. Germline CDR1 and CDR2: LNHDA and SQIVND (reference sequence). The CDR3 covers 15 residues. Trimming at V came to 6 bases and at J to 1 base, leaving 8 bases not matched to a gene. Written as DNA, the CDR3 is TGTGCCAGTAGACGGGACAGCCTTCCGAACACTGAAGCTTTCTTT. Amino acid sequence: CASRRDSLPNTEAFF. Full variable domain (remainder filled in from reference TRBV19 and TRBJ1-1): DGGITQSPKYLFRKEGQNVTLSCEQNLNHDAMYWYRQDPGQGLRLIYYSQIVNDFQKGDIAEGYSVSREKKESFPLTVTSAQKNPTAFYLCASRRDSLPNTEAFFGQGTRLTVV.

V gene TRBV18 combines with J gene TRBJ2-7, with 9 positions matching TRBD1. Losses at the gene ends were 8 bases for V and 3 bases for J; bases not matched to a gene: 5. Germline CDR1 reads KGHSH; CDR2 reads LQKENI. The CDR3 loop spans 13 amino acids. The CDR3: CASLPGQGYEQYF. CDR3 sequence (DNA): TGTGCCAGCCTCCCGGGACAGGGCTACGAGCAGTACTTC.

This rearrangement joins TRBV7-9 to TRBJ2-1; possibly TRBD2 for D (6 bases). Trimming removed 5 bases from V and 3 bases from J, with 17 bases in between. Germline assignment: CDR1 SEHNR and CDR2 FQNEAQ (reference sequence). The CDR3 spans 16 residues. The CDR3 sequence is CASSPTTSRNYNEQFF. The CDR3 DNA is TGTGCCAGCAGCCCTACGACTAGTCGAAACTACAATGAGCAGTTCTTC. The full variable domain, rest sourced from reference TRBV7-9 and TRBJ2-1, is DTGVSQNPRHKITKRGQNVTFRCDPISEHNRLYWYRQTLGQGPEFLTYFQNEAQLEKSRLLSDRFSAERPKGSFSTLEIQRTEQGDSAMYLCASSPTTSRNYNEQFFGPGTRLTVL.